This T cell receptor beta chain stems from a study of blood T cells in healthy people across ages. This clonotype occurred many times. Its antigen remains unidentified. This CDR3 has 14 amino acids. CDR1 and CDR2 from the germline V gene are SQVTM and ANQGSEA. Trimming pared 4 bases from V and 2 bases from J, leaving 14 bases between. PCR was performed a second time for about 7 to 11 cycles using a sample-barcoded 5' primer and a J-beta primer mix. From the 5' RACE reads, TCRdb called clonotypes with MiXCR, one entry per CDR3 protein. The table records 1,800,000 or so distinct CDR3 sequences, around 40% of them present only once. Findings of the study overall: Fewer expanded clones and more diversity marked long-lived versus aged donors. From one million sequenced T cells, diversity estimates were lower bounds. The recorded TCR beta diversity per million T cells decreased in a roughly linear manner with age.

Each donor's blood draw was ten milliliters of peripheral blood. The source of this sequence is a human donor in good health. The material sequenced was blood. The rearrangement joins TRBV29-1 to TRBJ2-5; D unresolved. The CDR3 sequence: CSVGAAPLQETQYF. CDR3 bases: TGCAGCGTTGGGGCAGCACCGCTACAAGAGACCCAGTACTTC.